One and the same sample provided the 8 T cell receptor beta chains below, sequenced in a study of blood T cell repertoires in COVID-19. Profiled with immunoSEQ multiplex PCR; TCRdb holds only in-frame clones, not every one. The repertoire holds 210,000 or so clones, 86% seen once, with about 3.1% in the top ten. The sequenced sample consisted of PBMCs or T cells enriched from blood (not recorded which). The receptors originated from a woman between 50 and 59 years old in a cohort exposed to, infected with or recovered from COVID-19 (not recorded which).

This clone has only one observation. For the CDR3, the DNA is TGTGCCAGCAGCGCCGGAGACAGGGGGTGGAACTATGGCTACACCTTC. It yields the protein CASSAGDRGWNYGYTF. V is TRBV9 and J is TRBJ1-2; 9 positions agree with TRBD1. Losses at the gene ends were 3 bases for V and 2 bases for J; bases not matched to a gene: 8. Germline V gene data show CDR1 as SGDLS and CDR2 as YYNGEE. CDR3 length equals 16 residues.

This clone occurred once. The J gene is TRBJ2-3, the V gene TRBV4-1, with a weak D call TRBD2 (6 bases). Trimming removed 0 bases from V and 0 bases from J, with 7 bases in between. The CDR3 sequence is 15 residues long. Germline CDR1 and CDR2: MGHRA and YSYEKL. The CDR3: CASSQDLASTDTQYF. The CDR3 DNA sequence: TGCGCCAGCAGCCAAGATCTAGCGAGCACAGATACGCAGTATTTT.

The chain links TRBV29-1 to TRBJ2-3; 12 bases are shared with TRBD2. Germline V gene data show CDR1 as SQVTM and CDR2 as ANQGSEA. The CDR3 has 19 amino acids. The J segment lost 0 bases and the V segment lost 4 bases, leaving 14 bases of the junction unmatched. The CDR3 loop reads CSVARVLAGGTPSTDTQYF. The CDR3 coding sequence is TGCAGCGTTGCCCGGGTTCTAGCGGGGGGGACACCTAGCACAGATACGCAGTATTTT.

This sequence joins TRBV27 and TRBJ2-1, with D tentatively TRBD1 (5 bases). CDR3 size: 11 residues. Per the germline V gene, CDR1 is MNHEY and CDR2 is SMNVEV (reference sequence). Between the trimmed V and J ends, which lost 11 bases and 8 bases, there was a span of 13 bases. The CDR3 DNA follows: TGTGCCCCCCGACAGAGCGATGAGCAGTTCTTC. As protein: CAPRQSDEQFF.

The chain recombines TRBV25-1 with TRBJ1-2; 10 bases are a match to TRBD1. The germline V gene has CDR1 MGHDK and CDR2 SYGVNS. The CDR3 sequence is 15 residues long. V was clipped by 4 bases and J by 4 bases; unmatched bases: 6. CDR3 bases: TGTGCCAGCAGTGCCACCGGGACAGGGGTCTATGGCTACACCTTC. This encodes CASSATGTGVYGYTF.

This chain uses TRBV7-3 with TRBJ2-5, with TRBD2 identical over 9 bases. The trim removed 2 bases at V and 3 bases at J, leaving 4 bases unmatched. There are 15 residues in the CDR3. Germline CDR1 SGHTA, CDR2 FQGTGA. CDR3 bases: TGTGCCAGCAGCTTACTAGCGGGGTCGGAAGAGACCCAGTACTTC. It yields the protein CASSLLAGSEETQYF.

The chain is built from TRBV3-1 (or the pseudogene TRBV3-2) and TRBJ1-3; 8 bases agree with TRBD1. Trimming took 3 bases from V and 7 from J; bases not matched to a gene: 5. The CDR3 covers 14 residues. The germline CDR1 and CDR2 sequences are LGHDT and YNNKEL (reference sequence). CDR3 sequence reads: CASSHRTGMNTIYF. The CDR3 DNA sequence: TGTGCCAGCAGCCACCGGACAGGGATGAACACCATATATTTT.

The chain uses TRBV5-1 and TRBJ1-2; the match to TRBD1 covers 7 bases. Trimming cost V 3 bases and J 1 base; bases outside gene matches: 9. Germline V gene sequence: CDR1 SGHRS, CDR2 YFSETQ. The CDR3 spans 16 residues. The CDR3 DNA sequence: TGCGCCAGCAGCTCCCCCACGACAGGGCTTAACTATGGCTACACCTTC. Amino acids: CASSSPTTGLNYGYTF.